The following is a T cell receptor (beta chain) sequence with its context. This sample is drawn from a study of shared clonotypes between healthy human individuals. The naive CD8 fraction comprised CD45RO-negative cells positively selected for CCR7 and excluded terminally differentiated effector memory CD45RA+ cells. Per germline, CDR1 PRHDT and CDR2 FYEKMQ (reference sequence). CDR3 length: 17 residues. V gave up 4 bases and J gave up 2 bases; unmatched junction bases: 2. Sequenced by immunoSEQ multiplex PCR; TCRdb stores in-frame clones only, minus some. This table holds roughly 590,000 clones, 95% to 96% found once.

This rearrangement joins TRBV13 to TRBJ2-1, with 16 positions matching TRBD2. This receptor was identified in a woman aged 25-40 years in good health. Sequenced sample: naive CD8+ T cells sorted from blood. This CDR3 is CASSYGTSGRAYNEQFF. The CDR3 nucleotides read TGTGCCAGCAGCTACGGGACTAGCGGGAGGGCCTACAATGAGCAGTTCTTC.